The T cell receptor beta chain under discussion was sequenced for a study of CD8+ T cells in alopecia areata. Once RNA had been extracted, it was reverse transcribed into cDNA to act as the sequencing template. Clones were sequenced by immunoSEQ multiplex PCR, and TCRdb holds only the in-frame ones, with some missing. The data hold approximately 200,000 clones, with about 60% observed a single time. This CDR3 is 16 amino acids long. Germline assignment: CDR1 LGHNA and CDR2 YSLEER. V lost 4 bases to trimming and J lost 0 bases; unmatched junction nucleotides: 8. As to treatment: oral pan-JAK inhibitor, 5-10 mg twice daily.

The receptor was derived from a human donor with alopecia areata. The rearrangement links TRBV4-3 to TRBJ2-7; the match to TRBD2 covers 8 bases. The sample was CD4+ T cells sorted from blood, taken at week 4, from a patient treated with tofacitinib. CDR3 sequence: CASSRSSGPSSYEQYF. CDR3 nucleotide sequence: TGCGCCAGCAGCCGCTCTAGCGGGCCGAGCTCCTACGAGCAGTACTTC.